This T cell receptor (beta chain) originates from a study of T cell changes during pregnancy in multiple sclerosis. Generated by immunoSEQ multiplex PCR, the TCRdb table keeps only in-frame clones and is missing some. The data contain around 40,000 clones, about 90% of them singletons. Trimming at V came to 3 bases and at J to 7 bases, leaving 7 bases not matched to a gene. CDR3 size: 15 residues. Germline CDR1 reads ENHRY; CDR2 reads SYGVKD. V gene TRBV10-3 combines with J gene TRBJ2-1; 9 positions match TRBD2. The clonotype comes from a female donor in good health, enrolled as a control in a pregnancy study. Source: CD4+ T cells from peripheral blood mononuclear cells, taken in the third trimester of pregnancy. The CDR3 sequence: CAISDLAGGRNEQFF. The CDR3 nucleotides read TGTGCCATCAGTGATTTGGCGGGAGGGCGGAATGAGCAGTTCTTC.